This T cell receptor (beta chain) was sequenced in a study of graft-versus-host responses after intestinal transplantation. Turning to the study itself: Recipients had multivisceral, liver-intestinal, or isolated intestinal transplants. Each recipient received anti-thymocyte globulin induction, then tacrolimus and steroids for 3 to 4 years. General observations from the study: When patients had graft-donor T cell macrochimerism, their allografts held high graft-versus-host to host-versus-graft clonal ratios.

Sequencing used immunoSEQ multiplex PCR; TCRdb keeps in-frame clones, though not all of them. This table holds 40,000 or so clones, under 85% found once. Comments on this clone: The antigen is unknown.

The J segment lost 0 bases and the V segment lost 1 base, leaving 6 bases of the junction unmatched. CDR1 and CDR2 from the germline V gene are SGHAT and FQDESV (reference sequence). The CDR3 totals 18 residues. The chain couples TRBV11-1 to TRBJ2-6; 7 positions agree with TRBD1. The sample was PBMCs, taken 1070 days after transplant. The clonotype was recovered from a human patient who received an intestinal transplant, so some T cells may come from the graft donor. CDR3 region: CASSLVGQHSSGANVLTF. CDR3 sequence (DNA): TGTGCCAGCAGCTTAGTGGGACAGCATTCCTCTGGGGCCAACGTCCTGACTTTC.